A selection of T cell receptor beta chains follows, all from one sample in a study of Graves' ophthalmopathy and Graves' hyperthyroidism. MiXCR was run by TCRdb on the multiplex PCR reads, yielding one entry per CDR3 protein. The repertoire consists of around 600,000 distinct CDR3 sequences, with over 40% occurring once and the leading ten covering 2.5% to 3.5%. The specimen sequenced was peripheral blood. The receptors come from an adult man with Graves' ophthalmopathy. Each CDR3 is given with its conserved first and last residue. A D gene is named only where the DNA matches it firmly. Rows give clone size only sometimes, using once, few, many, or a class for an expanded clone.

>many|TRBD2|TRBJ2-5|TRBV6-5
CASSYVREEFRTQYF
TGTGCCAGCAGTTACGTGCGGGAGGAGTTCAGGACCCAGTACTTC
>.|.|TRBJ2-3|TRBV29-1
CSVQNDADTQYF
TGCAGCGTTCAAAATGACGCAGATACGCAGTATTTT
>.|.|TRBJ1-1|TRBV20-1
CSARIARAEAFF
TGCAGTGCTAGAATAGCGCGCGCTGAAGCTTTCTTT
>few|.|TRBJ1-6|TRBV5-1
CARVPMVYNSPLHF
TGCGCCAGGGTGCCTATGGTCTATAATTCACCCCTCCACTTT
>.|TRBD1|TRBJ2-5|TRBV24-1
CATSVRGQLRETQYF
TGTGCCACCAGTGTCAGGGGACAGTTGAGAGAGACCCAGTACTTC
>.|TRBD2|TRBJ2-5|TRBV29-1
CSGGGQETQYF
TGCAGCGGGGGGGGCCAAGAGACCCAGTACTTC
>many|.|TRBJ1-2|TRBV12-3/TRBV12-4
CASSTGRAYGYTF
TGTGCCAGCAGTACGGGACGGGCCTATGGCTACACCTTC
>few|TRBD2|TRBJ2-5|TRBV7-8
CASRARLERGAPKEGETQYF
TGTGCCAGCAGGGCGAGGTTGGAGCGGGGGGCCCCAAAAGAGGGAGAGACCCAGTACTTC
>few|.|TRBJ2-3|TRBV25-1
CASSELSMGLTDTQYF
TGTGCCAGCAGTGAATTGTCTATGGGACTCACAGATACGCAGTATTTT
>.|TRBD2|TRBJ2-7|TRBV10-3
CAISDPGTSGGDEQYF
TGTGCCATCAGTGATCCAGGGACTAGCGGGGGCGATGAGCAGTACTTC
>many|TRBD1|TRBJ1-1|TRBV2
CASTQRGQEAFF
TGTGCCAGCACCCAAAGGGGGCAAGAAGCTTTCTTT
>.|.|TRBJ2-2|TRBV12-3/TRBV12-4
CASSWGGHTGELFF
TGTGCCAGCAGTTGGGGCGGTCACACCGGGGAGCTGTTTTTT
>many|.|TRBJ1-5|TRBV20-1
CSAGGGGPGNQPQHF
TGCAGTGCTGGGGGAGGGGGACCTGGCAATCAGCCCCAGCATTTT
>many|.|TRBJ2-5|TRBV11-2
CASSDRRATETQYF
TGTGCCAGCAGCGACCGCCGGGCAACAGAGACCCAGTACTTC
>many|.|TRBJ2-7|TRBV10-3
CAISGSLREQYF
TGTGCCATCAGTGGGTCCCTCCGGGAGCAGTACTTC
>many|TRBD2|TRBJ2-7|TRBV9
CASSVAAGTMHSYEQYF
TGTGCCAGCAGCGTCGCTGCCGGGACTATGCACTCCTACGAGCAGTACTTC
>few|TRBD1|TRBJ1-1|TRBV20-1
CSAREGGQGLPEAFF
TGCAGTGCTAGGGAGGGAGGACAGGGACTCCCTGAAGCTTTCTTT
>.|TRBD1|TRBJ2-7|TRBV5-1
CASSPRQGPAYEQYF
TGCGCCAGCAGCCCTAGACAGGGTCCCGCCTACGAGCAGTACTTC